A selection of T cell receptor beta chains follows, all from one sample in a study of blood T cell repertoires in COVID-19. The table came from immunoSEQ multiplex PCR; TCRdb's copy has only in-frame clones and leaves some out. This sample has a few hundred thousand clones, with more than 75% found just once. Input material: PBMCs or T cells enriched from blood (not recorded which). These receptors were taken from a woman younger than 35 who had recovered from COVID-19. CDR3s include the opening cysteine and the closing phenylalanine or tryptophan. The D gene is left open where the match is weak. Rows give clone size only sometimes, using once, few, many, or a class for an expanded clone.

TRBV2,-,TRBD1,TRBJ2-7,15,TGTGCCAGCAGTTTGACGGGGACAGGGATAGGCGAGCAGTACTTC,CASSLTGTGIGEQYF
TRBV14,-,-,TRBJ1-6,16,TGTGCCAGCAGCCCCCTAAACACGGGGATCCGCTCACCCCTCCACTTT,CASSPLNTGIRSPLHF
TRBV13,-,-,TRBJ1-4,17,TGTGCCAGCAGCCCCCAGACAGGTTCAACAACTAATGAAAAACTGTTTTTT,CASSPQTGSTTNEKLFF
TRBV13,-,-,TRBJ2-2,13,TGTGCCAGCAGCCCCCATAACACCGGGGAGCTGTTTTTT,CASSPHNTGELFF
TRBV1,-,-,TRBJ2-3,16,TGCACCAGCAGCCCCTGGGGAGCCCTTAGCACAGATACGCAGTATTTT,CTSSPWGALSTDTQYF
TRBV6-2/TRBV6-3,-,TRBD1,TRBJ1-1,14,TGTGCCAGCAGTCAACAGGGGGTAGGGACTGAAGCTTTCTTT,CASSQQGVGTEAFF
TRBV5-5,-,-,TRBJ1-1,15,TGTGCCAGCAGCTTTTCGGCAGGCCAGAACACTGAAGCTTTCTTT,CASSFSAGQNTEAFF
TRBV2,once,-,TRBJ1-5,13,TGTGCCAGCATTCAGGCCAGCAATCAGCCCCAGCATTTT,CASIQASNQPQHF
TRBV2,once,TRBD1,TRBJ1-1,13,TGTGCCAGGGTGGGACAGTCGAACACTGAAGCTTTCTTT,CARVGQSNTEAFF
TRBV5-1,-,-,TRBJ1-3,13,TGCGCCAGCAGCCGGGGTTACGGAAACACCATATATTTT,CASSRGYGNTIYF
TRBV6-5,-,TRBD1,TRBJ1-2,16,TGTGCCAGCAGTTATCGGACAGGGGGCTCGAACTATGGCTACACCTTC,CASSYRTGGSNYGYTF
TRBV9,-,-,TRBJ1-1,14,TGTGCCAGCAGCGAACAAGACAGTTACACTGAAGCTTTCTTT,CASSEQDSYTEAFF
TRBV11-2,-,TRBD1,TRBJ1-2,15,TGTGCCAGCAGCTTCCCGACAGGGGGGGGGTATGGCTACACCTTC,CASSFPTGGGYGYTF
TRBV7-9,-,TRBD1,TRBJ2-7,16,TGTGCCAGCAGTCCAACTTGGCCCACGGACAGGGGAGAGCAGTACTTC,CASSPTWPTDRGEQYF
TRBV6-5,-,-,TRBJ1-5,15,TGTGCCAGCAGCTTAGACAGGCATAGCAATCAGCCCCAGCATTTT,CASSLDRHSNQPQHF
TRBV6-5,-,-,TRBJ1-2,14,TGTGCCAGCAGCGAGCAGGGTAATCCCCATGGCTACACCTTC,CASSEQGNPHGYTF
TRBV5-4,-,-,TRBJ1-4,13,TGTGCCAGCAGGGACATAGGTAATGAAAAACTGTTTTTT,CASRDIGNEKLFF
TRBV7-2,-,-,TRBJ1-1,13,TGTGCCAGCAGCTTAACGCAGTGGACTGAAGCTTTCTTT,CASSLTQWTEAFF
TRBV6-4,-,-,TRBJ2-7,12,TGTGCCCTATCATGGAGGGGGCTCGAGCAGTACTTC,CALSWRGLEQYF
TRBV18,-,-,TRBJ1-2,13,TGTGCCAGCTCACCAAGCTTGAACTATGGCTACACCTTC,CASSPSLNYGYTF
TRBV2,-,-,TRBJ1-1,13,TGTGCCAGCAGTGAAATTCTCGGCACTGAAGCTTTCTTT,CASSEILGTEAFF
TRBV5-1,few,TRBD2,TRBJ2-7,18,TGCGCCAGCAGCTTGGAAGCTAGCGGGCTAAACCCCTCCTACGAGCAGTACTTC,CASSLEASGLNPSYEQYF
TRBV28,once,TRBD1,TRBJ2-5,15,TGTGCCAGCAGCCCAGACAGGGTCCCTCAAGAGACCCAGTACTTC,CASSPDRVPQETQYF
TRBV10-2,-,-,TRBJ2-5,14,TGCGCCAGCAGTCCGCTCCAGAACAGAGAGACCCAGTACTTC,CASSPLQNRETQYF
TRBV4-1,-,-,TRBJ2-7,16,TGCGCCAGCAGCCCCCTTGGGCTAGCGACCTCCTACGAGCAGTACTTC,CASSPLGLATSYEQYF
TRBV3-1/TRBV3-2,-,-,TRBJ1-3,15,TGTGCCAGCAGCCAAGGACCAGGTACTGGAAACACCATATATTTT,CASSQGPGTGNTIYF
TRBV2,-,TRBD1,TRBJ2-7,13,TGTGCCAGCAGAAGGGACAGCTCCTACGAGCAGTACTTC,CASRRDSSYEQYF
TRBV6-5,-,-,TRBJ2-1,14,TGTGCCAGCCGAAGGGCGGGTGCGTACAATGAGCAGTTCTTC,CASRRAGAYNEQFF
TRBV6-2/TRBV6-3,-,TRBD1,TRBJ2-3,16,TGTGCCAGCAGTTACTCTGACAGGGACAGCACAGATACGCAGTATTTT,CASSYSDRDSTDTQYF
TRBV29-1,-,-,TRBJ1-2,12,TGCAGCGTTGGGACAGCCCTCAGTGGCTACACCTTC,CSVGTALSGYTF
TRBV28,once,-,TRBJ2-7,14,TGTGCCAGCACTCGCCCGACTATGCGCTACGAGCAGTACTTC,CASTRPTMRYEQYF
TRBV12-3/TRBV12-4,-,-,TRBJ1-1,12,TGTGCCAGCAAAGCGAGGAACACTGAAGCTTTCTTT,CASKARNTEAFF
TRBV13,-,TRBD1,TRBJ2-6,15,TGTGCCAGCAGCGAAACAGGGGCTGGGGCCAACGTCCTGACTTTC,CASSETGAGANVLTF
TRBV7-9,-,-,TRBJ1-1,13,TGTGCCAGCAGCCCCCTCTCCGCGACTGAAGCTTTCTTT,CASSPLSATEAFF
TRBV7-9,-,TRBD1,TRBJ1-2,15,TGTGCCACCCAAAGTGGGGGACAGGAAAACTATGGCTACACCTTC,CATQSGGQENYGYTF
TRBV6-5,-,-,TRBJ1-6,15,TGTGCCAGCTGCCGCGGGGACCCCTATAATTCACCCCTCCACTTT,CASCRGDPYNSPLHF
TRBV23-1,-,TRBD2,TRBJ2-2,18,TGCGCCAGCAGTCAAAGGTCTAGCGGGGGGCCCAACACCGGGGAGCTGTTTTTT,CASSQRSSGGPNTGELFF
TRBV6-2/TRBV6-3,once,-,TRBJ2-5,15,TGTGCCAGCAGTCCACCCCTCCGGGTACCGGAGACCCAGTACTTC,CASSPPLRVPETQYF
TRBV2,-,-,TRBJ1-4,15,TGTGCCAGCACCGGTGTCGGGGGGCGAAACGAAAAACTGTTTTTT,CASTGVGGRNEKLFF
TRBV4-3,-,-,TRBJ2-1,16,TGCGCCAGCAGGGAACGGGGGCAGGGGGAACAAAATGAGCAGTTCTTC,CASRERGQGEQNEQFF
TRBV18,few,TRBD1,TRBJ1-1,14,TGTGCCAGCTCATTCCAGGGGGTCAACACTGAAGCTTTCTTT,CASSFQGVNTEAFF
TRBV9,-,TRBD1,TRBJ1-5,14,TGTGCCAGCAGCGTGGGGACAGGGGGTCAGCCCCAGCATTTT,CASSVGTGGQPQHF
TRBV21-1,-,-,TRBJ1-2,18,TGTGCCAGACCCCCTGGGTTCTACAGGGCGAAGGCTCCCTATGGCTACACCTTC,CARPPGFYRAKAPYGYTF
TRBV7-9,-,-,TRBJ2-7,11,TGTGCCAGCAGCTTCGGACAAGGGCAGTACTTC,CASSFGQGQYF
TRBV24-1,few,TRBD1,TRBJ2-1,15,TGTGCCACCAGAACCCCGGGACAGGGTGGCAATGAGCAGTTCTTC,CATRTPGQGGNEQFF